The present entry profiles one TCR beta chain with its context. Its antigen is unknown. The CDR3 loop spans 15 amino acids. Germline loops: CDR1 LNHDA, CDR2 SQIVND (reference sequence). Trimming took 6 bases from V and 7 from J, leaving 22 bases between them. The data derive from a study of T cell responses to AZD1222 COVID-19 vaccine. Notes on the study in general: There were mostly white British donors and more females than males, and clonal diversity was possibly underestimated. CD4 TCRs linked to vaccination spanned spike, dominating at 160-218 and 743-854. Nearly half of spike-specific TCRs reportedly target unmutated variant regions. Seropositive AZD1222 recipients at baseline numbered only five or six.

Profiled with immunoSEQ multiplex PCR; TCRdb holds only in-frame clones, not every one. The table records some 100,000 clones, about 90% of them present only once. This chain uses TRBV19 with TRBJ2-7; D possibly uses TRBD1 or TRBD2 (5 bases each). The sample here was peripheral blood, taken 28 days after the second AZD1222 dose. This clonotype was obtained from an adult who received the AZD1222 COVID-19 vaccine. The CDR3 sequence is CASRISGTSSNEQYF. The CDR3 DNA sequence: TGTGCCAGTAGGATATCGGGGACGTCCTCTAATGAGCAGTACTTC.